Below are 32 T cell receptor beta chains sequenced from a single sample in a study of T cell responses to AZD1222 COVID-19 vaccine (dated by TCRdb to the early 2020s). What the time point label conveys for this sample: about 28 days (+/-7) after the second vaccine dose. Library preparation used the immunoSEQ multiplex PCR assay. TCRdb obtained this table from immuneACCESS and retained in-frame rearrangements with V and J assigned. These tables miss some clones; where compared with another copy, unresolved V genes account for less than half of the shortfall, and the remainder is unexplained. The table for this sample lists about 140,000 clones; 92% of them were counted only once. Approximately 4.3% of the sample belongs to the ten largest clones. Material: peripheral blood, obtained 28 days after the second AZD1222 dose. The receptors shown here come from an adult who received the AZD1222 COVID-19 vaccine.

The chain links TRBV24-1 to TRBJ1-2; D is unresolved. Trimming removed 3 bases from V and 8 bases from J, with 12 bases in between. The CDR3 has 13 amino acids. CDR1 and CDR2 (germline): KGHDR, SFDVKD. Here the CDR3 DNA reads TGTGCCACCAGTGATCCCCTTTTGGGGGGCTACACCTTC. Translating gives CATSDPLLGGYTF.

This clone was recorded once. The chain uses TRBV27 and TRBJ1-2; no reliable D call. Trimming shortened V by 4 bases and J by 0 bases, and 12 bases separated the two germline ends. The length of the CDR3 is 15 residues. Germline loops: CDR1 MNHEY, CDR2 SMNVEV (reference sequence). CDR3 in amino acids: CASSSHGQANYGYTF. The CDR3 DNA follows: TGTGCCAGCAGTTCCCACGGGCAGGCTAACTATGGCTACACCTTC.

The V gene is TRBV18, the J gene TRBJ2-7; tentatively, D is TRBD1 (5 bases). Trimming pared 3 bases from V and 0 bases from J, leaving 9 bases between. The CDR3 consists of 14 residues. In germline, CDR1 is KGHSH, CDR2 LQKENI. CDR3 residues: CASSPLQDSYEQYF. The CDR3 region has the DNA TGTGCCAGCTCACCCTTACAGGACTCCTACGAGCAGTACTTC.

The chain is built from TRBV4-1 and TRBJ2-4; possibly TRBD1 or TRBD2 for D (5 bases each). This CDR3 spans 14 amino acids. Germline CDR1 and CDR2: MGHRA and YSYEKL. V was pared by 11 bases and J by 1 base, with 15 bases between. The CDR3 DNA reads as TGCGCCTCCCGGGGTGGGACGGCCAAAAACATTCAGTACTTC. Amino acid sequence: CASRGGTAKNIQYF.

The chain carries TRBV7-9 and TRBJ2-3; D is undetermined. There are 11 residues in the CDR3. Deletions cut 5 bases from V and 2 bases from J, with 2 bases between. CDR1 and CDR2 (germline): SEHNR, FQNEAQ (reference sequence). The CDR3 protein is CASSVTDTQYF. CDR3 nucleotides: TGTGCCAGCAGCGTCACAGATACGCAGTATTTT.

The J gene is TRBJ2-5, the V gene TRBV10-1, with a tentative D call TRBD1 (5 bases). Per the germline V gene, CDR1 is WNHNN and CDR2 is SYGVQD (reference sequence). This CDR3 comprises 12 residues. Trimming removed 8 bases at V and 3 bases at J, with 10 bases between. CDR3 DNA: TGCGCCAGCGGTGGCAGGGAAGAGACCCAGTACTTC. This sequence encodes CASGGREETQYF.

This chain uses TRBV28 with TRBJ1-2; 8 nucleotides align to TRBD1. The CDR3 loop spans 15 amino acids. Germline CDR1 and CDR2: MDHEN and SYDVKM. The V segment lost 4 bases and the J segment 4 bases; nucleotides outside the gene matches: 8. The CDR3 region has the DNA TGTGCCAGCAGTTACGGGACAGGCAACATCTATGGCTACACCTTC. It is translated as CASSYGTGNIYGYTF.

This clone was seen a single time. This rearrangement joins TRBV5-4 to TRBJ2-1; D might be TRBD1 or TRBD2, each matching 6 bases. Trimming removed 5 bases from V and 8 bases from J, with 23 bases in between. The CDR3 consists of 16 residues. The germline gives CDR1 SGHNT, CDR2 YYREEE (reference sequence). This chain's CDR3 is CASSSPGGGTGHEQFF. CDR3 coding DNA: TGTGCCAGCAGTTCTCCCGGGGGCGGGACGGGTCATGAGCAGTTCTTC. Complete variable domain (other parts from reference TRBV5-4 and TRBJ2-1): ETGVTQSPTHLIKTRGQQVTLRCSSQSGHNTVSWYQQALGQGPQFIFQYYREEENGRGNFPPRFSGLQFPNYSSELNVNALELDDSALYLCASSSPGGGTGHEQFFGPGTRLTVL.

The rearrangement joins TRBV7-2 to TRBJ2-7, with 7 nucleotides matching TRBD2. Germline lookup yields CDR1 SGHTA and CDR2 FQGNSA. V was pared by 7 bases and J by 5 bases, with 8 bases of the junction left unmatched. The CDR3 is 13 residues long. DNA of the CDR3: TGTGCCAGCACTCGCGAACGGGGGGACGAGCAGTACTTC. Translation gives CASTRERGDEQYF.

This chain uses TRBV7-2 with TRBJ2-5, with 12 nucleotides matching TRBD1. Trimming took 1 base from V and 5 from J; bases not matched to a gene: 8. Germline values: CDR1 SGHTA, CDR2 FQGNSA. The CDR3 consists of 17 residues. The CDR3 DNA sequence: TGTGCCAGCAGCTTAGGAGGGACAGGGGGCGCAGGGGAGACCCAGTACTTC. Encoded protein: CASSLGGTGGAGETQYF.

This clone was counted once. J is TRBJ2-1 and V is TRBV12-3 or TRBV12-4; 8 bases map to TRBD1. V lost 7 bases, J lost 5 bases, and 4 bases stayed unmatched. The CDR3 spans 13 residues. The CDR3 sequence is CASTQTGDNEQFF. Written as DNA, the CDR3 is TGTGCCAGCACCCAGACAGGGGACAATGAGCAGTTCTTC.

DNA for the CDR3: TGTGCCAGCAGCCGCGATAGCGGGAGTGGGGAGACCCAGTACTTC. Encoded protein: CASSRDSGSGETQYF. The rearrangement uses TRBV2 and TRBJ2-5, with 9 bases lining up with TRBD2. The V gene's germline CDR1 is SNHLY and CDR2 FYNNEI. V lost 6 bases, J lost 5 bases, and 10 bases stayed unmatched. The CDR3 has 15 amino acids.

The V and J genes are TRBV19 and TRBJ2-3; D uncertain. Germline V gene data show CDR1 as LNHDA and CDR2 as SQIVND (reference sequence). The CDR3 has 15 amino acids. The V gene lost 3 bases and the J gene lost 2 bases, with 12 bases spanning the gap. The CDR3 sequence: CASSILGWNTDTQYF. DNA for the CDR3: TGTGCCAGTAGTATCTTGGGATGGAACACAGATACGCAGTATTTT.

The rearrangement links TRBV7-2 to TRBJ2-3; TRBD2 aligns across 11 bases. CDR1 and CDR2 (germline): SGHTA, FQGNSA. CDR3 length: 14 residues. V lost 4 bases to trimming and J lost 6 bases; unmatched junction nucleotides: 3. The CDR3 sequence is CASSYSGGADTQYF. In DNA, the CDR3 is TGTGCCAGCAGCTATAGCGGGGGGGCGGATACGCAGTATTTT.

The chain is built from TRBV7-9 and TRBJ2-3; D unclear. Germline V gene lookup returns CDR1 SEHNR and CDR2 FQNEAQ (reference sequence). Trimming shortened V by 1 base and J by 3 bases, and 5 bases separated the two germline ends. The CDR3 runs 13 residues. This chain's CDR3 is CASSLVSTDTQYF. The DNA of the CDR3 is TGTGCCAGCAGCTTAGTTTCGACAGATACGCAGTATTTT.

This rearrangement joins TRBV6-2 or TRBV6-3 to TRBJ2-3, with 7 bases matching TRBD2. The CDR3 runs to 13 residues. With 2 bases clipped from V and 6 bases from J, the junction kept 2 bases outside the gene matches. Germline V CDR1 and CDR2: MNHEY, SVGEGT. The CDR3 DNA sequence: TGTGCCAGCAGTTACGCGGGGGTTGATACGCAGTATTTT. Translation gives CASSYAGVDTQYF.

This clone came up once. CDR3 bases: TGTGCCAGCAGCATTCGGATAAGGAACACTGAAGCTTTCTTT. Translation: CASSIRIRNTEAFF. The chain has TRBV21-1 and TRBJ1-1. TRBV21-1 is tagged as a pseudogene. CDR3 size: 14 residues.

The V gene is TRBV10-1, the J gene TRBJ2-2; D possibly uses TRBD1 or TRBD2 (6 bases each). The CDR3 covers 15 residues. Trimming took off 8 bases at V and 6 bases at J, with 19 bases between the two ends. The germline V gene has CDR1 WNHNN and CDR2 SYGVQD (reference sequence). CDR3 region: CASSWRRRGAGELFF. The CDR3 DNA sequence: TGCGCCAGCTCATGGCGGAGGAGGGGGGCCGGGGAGCTGTTTTTT.

The genes are TRBV9 and TRBJ2-1; the D gene could be TRBD1 or TRBD2 (6 bases each). Germline loops: CDR1 SGDLS, CDR2 YYNGEE. This CDR3 is built from 16 residues. The ends were cut back, 7 bases at V and 0 bases at J, with 17 bases in the middle. The CDR3 sequence: CASGVGGASSYNEQFF. As DNA, the CDR3 is TGTGCCAGCGGGGTGGGGGGCGCCAGCTCCTACAATGAGCAGTTCTTC.

CDR3: CASSLFKQGDQPQHF. DNA of the CDR3: TGTGCCAGCAGCTTATTTAAACAGGGGGACCAGCCCCAGCATTTT. The genes are TRBV7-9 and TRBJ1-5; 8 positions match TRBD1. Trimming took 2 bases from V and 7 from J; bases not matched to a gene: 7. This CDR3 has 15 residues. Germline CDR1 and CDR2: SEHNR and FQNEAQ (reference sequence).

The gene calls are TRBV7-8 and TRBJ2-7; D is unresolved. V was clipped by 1 base and J by 6 bases, with 10 bases between them. The V gene's germline CDR1 is SGHVS and CDR2 FQNEAQ. The length of the CDR3 is 13 residues. CDR3 region: CASSLDSPGEQYF. The CDR3 DNA follows: TGTGCCAGCAGCTTAGACTCCCCGGGCGAGCAGTACTTC.

V is TRBV7-2 and J is TRBJ2-7, with TRBD2 identical over 11 bases. The CDR3 totals 15 residues. V lost 5 bases to trimming and J lost 1 base; unmatched junction nucleotides: 4. Germline values: CDR1 SGHTA, CDR2 FQGNSA. Here the CDR3 DNA reads TGTGCCAGCAGCGCCCGGACTAGCGGGTCCTACGAGCAGTACTTC. This codes for CASSARTSGSYEQYF.

In its sample, this clone is medium-sized. The chain is built from TRBV28 and TRBJ2-1; 7 nucleotides match TRBD2. Trimming at V came to 8 bases and at J to 1 base, leaving 8 bases not matched to a gene. Germline V gene data show CDR1 as MDHEN and CDR2 as SYDVKM. This CDR3 is built from 15 residues. The DNA of the CDR3 is TGTGCCAGCGTCGCGGGAGACCCGTCCTACAATGAGCAGTTCTTC. Translating gives CASVAGDPSYNEQFF.

This clone appeared once. The chain employs TRBV7-9 and TRBJ1-1, with a tentative D call TRBD1 (5 bases). V shed 1 base and J shed 3 bases, with 18 bases lying between them. This CDR3 is built from 17 residues. CDR1 SEHNR and CDR2 FQNEAQ come from the germline V gene (reference sequence). CDR3: CASSLGQVGAPDTEAFF. CDR3 in DNA: TGTGCCAGCAGCTTAGGGCAGGTCGGGGCTCCGGACACTGAAGCTTTCTTT.

The rearrangement uses TRBV3-1 (or the pseudogene TRBV3-2) and TRBJ2-7; 7 positions match TRBD1. CDR1 is LGHDT, CDR2 YNNKEL, per germline (reference sequence). V shed 3 bases and J 7 bases; nucleotides not matched to a gene: 9. CDR3 length equals 14 residues. CDR3 amino acids: CASSQGPTGWEQYF. Here the CDR3 DNA reads TGTGCCAGCAGCCAGGGCCCGACAGGGTGGGAGCAGTACTTC.

The rearrangement uses TRBV5-1 and TRBJ2-3; D ambiguous. The CDR3 consists of 14 residues. Deletions cut 0 bases from V and 3 bases from J, with 8 bases between. CDR1 is SGHRS and CDR2 is YFSETQ in the germline V gene. CDR3 loop: CASSLGDSTDTQYF. DNA for the CDR3: TGCGCCAGCAGCTTGGGGGATAGTACAGATACGCAGTATTTT.

This rearrangement joins TRBV28 to TRBJ1-5; D ambiguous. Germline V gives CDR1 MDHEN, CDR2 SYDVKM. V was pared by 0 bases and J by 0 bases, with 6 bases between. The CDR3 is 15 amino acids. Here the CDR3 reads CASSLWGISNQPQHF. In DNA, the CDR3 is TGTGCCAGCAGTTTATGGGGGATTAGCAATCAGCCCCAGCATTTT.

The chain couples TRBV7-2 to TRBJ2-7, with TRBD1 matching over 8 bases. CDR3 size: 14 residues. Per the germline V gene, CDR1 is SGHTA and CDR2 is FQGNSA. V lost 2 bases to trimming and J lost 4 bases; unmatched junction nucleotides: 4. In nucleotides, the CDR3 is TGTGCCAGCAGCTTACCAGGGGGCGGGTACGAGCAGTACTTC. This codes for CASSLPGGGYEQYF.

This rearrangement joins TRBV12-3 or TRBV12-4 to TRBJ1-6; D gene uncertain. CDR3 size: 13 residues. Trimming left V 4 bases short and J 4 bases short, with 5 bases between. In DNA, the CDR3 is TGTGCCAGCAGTTGGGATTATAATTCACCCCTCCACTTT. Its protein product is CASSWDYNSPLHF.

The genes are TRBV11-2 and TRBJ1-2; D is perhaps TRBD1 (6 bases). With 5 bases removed from V and 7 bases from J, the gap between germline ends came to 17 bases. This CDR3 is 14 amino acids long. Per germline, CDR1 SGHAT and CDR2 FQNNGV. The DNA of the CDR3 is TGTGCCAGCAGCCTAGGGGCAGGGGCTGGTGGCTACACCTTC. Its protein is CASSLGAGAGGYTF.

The chain uses TRBV13 and TRBJ2-3, with 8 bases aligning to TRBD2. Germline V CDR1 and CDR2: PRHDT, FYEKMQ (reference sequence). Trimming at V came to 5 bases and at J to 3 bases, leaving 7 bases not matched to a gene. This CDR3 comprises 15 residues. CDR3 in amino acids: CASSESGGMTDTQYF. As DNA, the CDR3 is TGTGCCAGCAGCGAAAGCGGGGGAATGACAGATACGCAGTATTTT.

This clone was observed once. The chain carries TRBV18 and TRBJ2-1, with 8 bases lining up with TRBD2. Germline-derived CDR1 and CDR2 are KGHSH and LQKENI. The junction had 14 bases not matched to a gene; V was cut back by 6 bases and J by 10 bases. The CDR3 is 15 residues long. CDR3 in amino acids: CASSALRGGPGEQFF. CDR3 nucleotides: TGTGCCAGCTCTGCTCTCCGCGGGGGGCCCGGAGAGCAGTTCTTC.